This passage covers 6 T cell receptor beta chains from one sample sequenced in a study of control samples from healthy donors and cancer patients. Using immunoSEQ multiplex PCR, the repertoire was profiled, and TCRdb retains in-frame clones only, with some absent. This table has about 180,000 clones, nearly 90% appearing once. What was sequenced was blood. All receptors derive from a woman aged 45-65 years in good health.

The chain links TRBV6-5 to TRBJ1-1, with unresolved D. The CDR3 has 14 amino acids. Germline loops: CDR1 MNHEY, CDR2 SVGAGI. The germline V and J ends were trimmed by 8 bases and 1 base, with 14 bases remaining between them. The CDR3 nucleotides are TGTGCCAGCTCTTATAATCCGCGGAACACTGAAGCTTTCTTT. Translated: CASSYNPRNTEAFF.

The V call is TRBV19, the J call TRBJ2-7; D could derive from TRBD1 or TRBD2 (5 bases each). The CDR3 runs 15 residues. In germline, CDR1 is LNHDA, CDR2 SQIVND (reference sequence). Trimming removed 5 bases from V and 4 bases from J, with 18 bases in between. CDR3 nucleotide sequence: TGTGCCAGTAGTGCGAGGGACCACACGGGATACGAGCAGTACTTC. It yields the protein CASSARDHTGYEQYF. Supplemented by reference TRBV19 and TRBJ2-7, the full variable domain reads DGGITQSPKYLFRKEGQNVTLSCEQNLNHDAMYWYRQDPGQGLRLIYYSQIVNDFQKGDIAEGYSVSREKKESFPLTVTSAQKNPTAFYLCASSARDHTGYEQYFGPGTRLTVT.

This clone was detected only once. CDR3 residues: CASIIVLTGTHGYTF. The CDR3 nucleotides are TGTGCCAGCATCATCGTTTTGACAGGGACCCATGGCTACACCTTC. The chain employs TRBV9 and TRBJ1-2, with TRBD1 matching over 7 bases. V dropped 6 bases and J dropped 6; count of bases not matched to a gene: 14. The CDR3 is 15 amino acids. Germline CDR1 and CDR2: SGDLS and YYNGEE.

The rearrangement joins TRBV7-2 to TRBJ1-6, with D possibly TRBD1 on 5 matching bases. The ends were cut back, 2 bases at V and 10 bases at J, with 15 bases in the middle. This CDR3 comprises 15 residues. From germline, CDR1 is SGHTA and CDR2 FQGNSA. CDR3 sequence: CASSLPAGTESPLHF. CDR3 coding DNA: TGTGCCAGCAGCTTACCGGCCGGGACGGAGTCACCCCTCCACTTT.

This rearrangement joins TRBV7-9 to TRBJ2-5; perhaps TRBD2 as D (6 bases). CDR3 length equals 15 residues. Trimming removed 10 bases at V and 1 base at J, with 19 bases between. Germline V gene sequence: CDR1 SEHNR, CDR2 FQNEAQ (reference sequence). The DNA for the CDR3 is TGTGCCACCAAAAGGGACTTGACTCTCCAAGAGACCCAGTACTTC. It encodes CATKRDLTLQETQYF.

This sequence joins TRBV3-1 (or the pseudogene TRBV3-2) and TRBJ2-5; 16 nucleotides agree with TRBD2. The germline V gene encodes CDR1 LGHDT and CDR2 YNNKEL (reference sequence). The CDR3 has 16 residues. The V segment lost 6 bases and the J segment 5 bases; nucleotides outside the gene matches: 6. The CDR3 spells CASSPGTSGGAETQYF. The CDR3, as DNA: TGTGCCAGCAGTCCCGGGACTAGCGGGGGGGCGGAGACCCAGTACTTC.